Shown below are 10 T cell receptor beta chains from a single sample sequenced in a study of long-term antiretroviral therapy in people with HIV. At the survey level, the v3.0 immunoSEQ assay was run. Profiling relied on immunoSEQ multiplex PCR, and the TCRdb table lists in-frame clones only, not all of them. Seen here are about 43,000 clones, approximately 94% observed once, and the top ten hold 2% to 2.5%. Source: unsorted PBMCs, taken roughly 9.4 years after starting antiretroviral therapy. The receptors come from a young man with HIV.

There are a few counts of this clone. The rearrangement links TRBV6-6 to TRBJ1-2; a possible D gene is TRBD1 (5 bases). In germline, CDR1 is MNHNY, CDR2 SVGAGI (reference sequence). Trimming took 4 bases from V and 8 from J, leaving 14 bases between them. There are 13 residues in the CDR3. CDR3 region: CASSSRDASGYTF. The CDR3, as DNA: TGTGCCAGCAGTTCCCGGGACGCTTCCGGCTACACCTTC.

The count of this clone is one. The J gene is TRBJ2-2, the V gene TRBV11-2; D is uncertain. CDR1 and CDR2 from the germline V gene are SGHAT and FQNNGV. V dropped 1 base and J dropped 6 bases, with 3 bases sitting between them. The CDR3 length is 12 residues. CDR3 loop: CASSLGAGELFF. The CDR3 nucleotides read TGTGCCAGCAGCTTAGGGGCCGGGGAGCTGTTTTTT. The variable domain in full, with the rest retrieved from reference TRBV11-2 and TRBJ2-2, is EAGVAQSPRYKIIEKRQSVAFWCNPISGHATLYWYQQILGQGPKLLIQFQNNGVVDDSQLPKDRFSAERLKGVDSTLKIQPAKLEDSAVYLCASSLGAGELFFGEGSRLTVL.

V gene TRBV19 combines with J gene TRBJ2-3; the match to TRBD2 covers 9 bases. This CDR3 has 15 amino acids. Trimming cost V 8 bases and J 1 base; bases outside gene matches: 7. Looked up from germline, CDR1 is LNHDA and CDR2 is SQIVND (reference sequence). CDR3 sequence (DNA): TGTGCCAGTTCCGCCGGGACTAGCCGCACAGATACGCAGTATTTT. Translated: CASSAGTSRTDTQYF.

V gene TRBV2 combines with J gene TRBJ2-5; 8 nucleotides align to TRBD1. V dropped 3 bases and J dropped 3; count of bases not matched to a gene: 6. In germline, CDR1 is SNHLY, CDR2 FYNNEI. CDR3 size: 15 residues. The CDR3, as DNA: TGTGCCAGCAGTGAGCAGGGACAGGTTGAAGAGACCCAGTACTTC. Translated, it gives CASSEQGQVEETQYF.

This clone was seen a single time. V is TRBV6-5 and J is TRBJ2-4; D remains ambiguous. The length of the CDR3 is 16 residues. Germline V gene lookup returns CDR1 MNHEY and CDR2 SVGAGI. Deletions cut 4 bases from V and 0 bases from J, with 13 bases between. CDR3 sequence: CASSFTFELAKNIQYF. CDR3 nucleotide sequence: TGTGCCAGCAGTTTCACTTTTGAATTAGCCAAAAACATTCAGTACTTC.

V is TRBV18 and J is TRBJ1-5; no reliable D call. This CDR3 contains 13 residues. The germline gives CDR1 KGHSH, CDR2 LQKENI. Trimming cost V 3 bases and J 4 bases, with 7 bases left between them. The CDR3 DNA reads as TGTGCCAGCTCACCTGGAGAGAATCAGCCCCAGCATTTT. Protein sequence: CASSPGENQPQHF.

The chain carries TRBV14 and TRBJ2-2; perhaps TRBD2 as D (6 bases). V lost 1 base and J lost 1, with 13 bases in between. This CDR3 comprises 17 residues. Germline lookup yields CDR1 SGHDN and CDR2 FVKESK. CDR3 loop: CASSQAQGAGNTGELFF. The CDR3 region has the DNA TGTGCCAGCAGCCAAGCGCAGGGAGCGGGGAACACCGGGGAGCTGTTTTTT.

V is TRBV29-1 and J is TRBJ2-4; possibly TRBD1 for D (7 bases). CDR3 length: 12 amino acids. Looked up from germline, CDR1 is SQVTM and CDR2 is ANQGSEA. Trimming took 3 bases from V and 7 from J, leaving 10 bases between them. CDR3 amino acids: CSVDRGANIQYF. CDR3 DNA sequence: TGCAGCGTTGACAGGGGGGCCAACATTCAGTACTTC.

This sequence joins TRBV7-2 and TRBJ2-3, with D tentatively TRBD2 (7 bases). CDR3 length: 17 residues. Germline V gene data show CDR1 as SGHTA and CDR2 as FQGNSA. V lost 5 bases and J lost 3, with 21 bases in between. CDR3 DNA: TGTGCCAGCAGCCGTAAGGGGGGGGGCCTTGGAACAGATACGCAGTATTTT. As protein: CASSRKGGGLGTDTQYF.

The chain employs TRBV2 and TRBJ2-7; D possibly corresponds to TRBD1 (5 bases). Trimming stripped 3 bases from V and 7 bases from J, with 16 bases between. Germline CDR1 SNHLY, CDR2 FYNNEI. The CDR3 runs to 14 residues. In nucleotides, the CDR3 is TGTGCCAGCAGTGATAGGACGGACATCAGTGAGCAGTACTTC. It codes for CASSDRTDISEQYF.